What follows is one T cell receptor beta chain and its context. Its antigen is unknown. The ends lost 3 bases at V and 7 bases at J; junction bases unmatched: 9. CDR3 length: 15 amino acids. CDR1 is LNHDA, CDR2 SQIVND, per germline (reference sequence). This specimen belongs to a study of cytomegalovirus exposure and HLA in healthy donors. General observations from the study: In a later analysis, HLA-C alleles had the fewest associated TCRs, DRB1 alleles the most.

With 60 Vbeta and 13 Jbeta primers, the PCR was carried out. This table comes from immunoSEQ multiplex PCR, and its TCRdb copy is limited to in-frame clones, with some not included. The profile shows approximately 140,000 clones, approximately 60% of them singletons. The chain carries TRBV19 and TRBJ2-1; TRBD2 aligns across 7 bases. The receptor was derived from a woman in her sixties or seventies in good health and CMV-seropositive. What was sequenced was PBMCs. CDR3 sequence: CASSMYGGRLNEQFF. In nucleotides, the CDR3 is TGTGCCAGTAGTATGTACGGCGGGAGATTGAATGAGCAGTTCTTC.